Shown below are 18 T cell receptor beta chains from a single sample sequenced in a study of beta chain features in type 1 diabetes (dated by TCRdb to 2017 to 2018). Libraries were prepared through the immunoSEQ multiplex PCR assay. The High Capacity cDNA Reverse Transcription Kit was used to reverse transcribe all of the isolated RNA, meaning that expressed TCRB transcripts were what got sequenced. Drawn from immuneACCESS, this table holds only the in-frame rearrangements with V and J called that TCRdb kept. Clones are partly lost; checked studies trace under half to an unresolved V gene and leave the rest unexplained. The sample table shows about 220,000 clones, and 9.5% to 13% are seen once. Clones ranked in the top ten supply 1% to 1.5% of the sample. Sample: central memory CD4+ T cells from blood. Source of these receptors: a man aged 18 to 30 in good health.

The sample holds a few counts of this clone. The chain employs TRBV7-9 and TRBJ2-7, with 8 bases that match TRBD1. Germline V gene sequence: CDR1 SEHNR, CDR2 FQNEAQ (reference sequence). V shed 5 bases and J 2 bases; nucleotides not matched to a gene: 8. This CDR3 is built from 15 residues. This CDR3 reads CASSHQGARPYEQYF. CDR3 nucleotides: TGTGCCAGCAGCCACCAGGGGGCGCGTCCCTACGAGCAGTACTTC.

The CDR3 DNA follows: TGTGCCTGGAGTCTACCAGGGGGGTACGAGCAGTACTTC. This gives the protein CAWSLPGGYEQYF. This chain connects TRBV30 to TRBJ2-5; weak D call: TRBD1 (7 bases). The end of the DNA is better explained by TRBJ2-7, so the J call may be wrong. The CDR3 totals 13 residues. Germline-derived CDR1 and CDR2 are GTSNPN and SVGIG (reference sequence).

The chain joins TRBV5-1 to TRBJ2-1; D is unresolved. The CDR3 contains 13 residues. V shed 0 bases and J shed 5 bases, with 6 bases lying between them. Germline V gene lookup returns CDR1 SGHRS and CDR2 YFSETQ. The CDR3 DNA reads as TGCGCCAGCAGCTTGGGGACCAACAATGAGCAGTTCTTC. Protein product: CASSLGTNNEQFF.

The chain is built from TRBV11-2 and TRBJ2-3; D gene uncertain. Deletions cut 1 base from V and 3 bases from J, with 8 bases between. CDR3 length equals 14 residues. CDR1 is SGHAT and CDR2 is FQNNGV in the germline V gene. This CDR3 is CASSLARTTDTQYF. CDR3 nucleotides: TGTGCCAGCAGCTTAGCCAGAACTACAGATACGCAGTATTTT.

This clone showed up just a few times. The chain combines TRBV5-1 with TRBJ2-7; 7 bases match TRBD1. This CDR3 contains 14 residues. With 4 bases clipped from V and 2 bases from J, the junction kept 6 bases outside the gene matches. CDR1 and CDR2 (germline): SGHRS, YFSETQ. The CDR3 region has the DNA TGCGCCAGCAGCCCCAGGGGGAGCGCCTACGAGCAGTACTTC. Translation gives CASSPRGSAYEQYF.

A few counts support this clone. The rearrangement uses TRBV11-2 and TRBJ2-7; possibly TRBD1 or TRBD2 for D (5 bases each). The CDR3 is 15 amino acids. Germline CDR1 reads SGHAT; CDR2 reads FQNNGV. V shed 6 bases and J shed 6 bases, with 21 bases lying between them. CDR3: CASSRTPGTGLEQYF. The CDR3 region has the DNA TGTGCCAGCAGTCGAACCCCAGGGACGGGTCTCGAGCAGTACTTC.

The chain recombines TRBV6-6 with TRBJ2-1; 7 bases map to TRBD2. Germline V gene lookup returns CDR1 MNHNY and CDR2 SVGAGI (reference sequence). J was trimmed by 2 bases and V by 8 bases; bases with no gene match: 6. This CDR3 is built from 14 residues. In nucleotides, the CDR3 is TGTGCCAGCGGTATGGGGACTACCTACAATGAGCAGTTCTTC. Translation: CASGMGTTYNEQFF.

This clone was detected a few times. This rearrangement joins TRBV29-1 to TRBJ2-7, with 14 bases aligning to TRBD2. The CDR3 loop spans 14 amino acids. Germline-derived CDR1 and CDR2 are SQVTM and ANQGSEA. The trim removed 6 bases at V and 7 bases at J, leaving 8 bases unmatched. CDR3 in DNA: TGCAGCGTCTCTAAGGGACTAGCGGGAGAGGAGCAGTACTTC. Its translation is CSVSKGLAGEEQYF.

In its sample, this clone was seen many times. V is TRBV28 and J is TRBJ2-7; D might be TRBD1 (5 bases). The CDR3 runs 14 residues. Germline V CDR1 and CDR2: MDHEN, SYDVKM. V was shortened by 6 bases and J by 0 bases, with 12 bases between the two germline ends. CDR3 DNA sequence: TGTGCCAGCAGCCACAGGTCCTTCTCCTACGAGCAGTACTTC. Translating gives CASSHRSFSYEQYF.

This clone occurred a few times. CDR3 sequence: CASSPLNEQFF. The CDR3 bases are TGTGCCAGCAGTCCTCTGAATGAGCAGTTCTTC. The V call is TRBV25-1, the J call TRBJ2-1; unclear D gene. V was shortened by 5 bases and J by 7 bases, with 6 bases between the two germline ends. The CDR3 loop spans 11 amino acids. The germline V gene has CDR1 MGHDK and CDR2 SYGVNS.

In this sample, this clone turned up many times. This sequence joins TRBV28 and TRBJ2-4; a weak D match, TRBD1 (6 bases). The CDR3 covers 14 residues. V was shortened by 7 bases and J by 5 bases, with 15 bases between the two germline ends. CDR1 MDHEN and CDR2 SYDVKM come from the germline V gene. The CDR3 spells CASTAAGVENIQYF. In DNA form, the CDR3 reads TGTGCCAGCACCGCCGCAGGGGTAGAAAACATTCAGTACTTC.

This clone was counted between two and nine times. The J gene is TRBJ1-4, the V gene TRBV7-2, with a tentative D call TRBD1 (6 bases). Per the germline V gene, CDR1 is SGHTA and CDR2 is FQGNSA. The CDR3 is made up of 14 amino acids. V lost 5 bases and J lost 8, with 15 bases in between. The CDR3 sequence: CASSRQAQAEKLFF. The CDR3 nucleotides are TGTGCCAGCAGCCGACAGGCCCAAGCGGAAAAACTGTTTTTT.

This chain uses TRBV30 with TRBJ1-6, with TRBD1 as a possible D gene (5 bases). This CDR3 is built from 16 residues. V was pared by 2 bases and J by 8 bases, with 19 bases between. CDR1 is GTSNPN, CDR2 SVGIG, per germline (reference sequence). This CDR3 is CAWSYGGQQGDSPLHF. Here the CDR3 DNA reads TGTGCCTGGAGTTATGGAGGGCAACAAGGGGATTCACCCCTCCACTTT.

The V and J genes are TRBV7-9 and TRBJ2-6, with D uncertain. This CDR3 is built from 16 residues. V lost 0 bases to trimming and J lost 0 bases, with 6 bases between them. The germline CDR1 and CDR2 sequences are SEHNR and FQNEAQ (reference sequence). CDR3 protein: CASSLALDSGANVLTF. Written as DNA, the CDR3 is TGTGCCAGCAGCTTAGCCCTGGACTCTGGGGCCAACGTCCTGACTTTC.

V usage is TRBV27 and J usage is TRBJ1-2, with D possibly being TRBD1 (5 bases). The CDR3 extends over 18 amino acids. Germline CDR1 is MNHEY and CDR2 is SMNVEV (reference sequence). V lost 2 bases, J lost 0 bases, and 19 bases lay in between. This CDR3 is CASSLAGAGGTSNYGYTF. CDR3 sequence (DNA): TGTGCCAGCAGTTTAGCCGGGGCCGGGGGGACCTCTAACTATGGCTACACCTTC.

The table lists this clone with a few counts. The gene calls are TRBV9 and TRBJ1-2; D uncertain. The germline V and J ends were trimmed by 0 bases and 4 bases, with 10 bases remaining between them. The CDR3 has 14 amino acids. Germline CDR1 and CDR2: SGDLS and YYNGEE. The CDR3 nucleotides are TGTGCCAGCAGCGTAGAAATGGGAGCCTATGGCTACACCTTC. Translating gives CASSVEMGAYGYTF.

The chain carries TRBV5-1 and TRBJ1-2; D ambiguous. The ends were cut back, 2 bases at V and 9 bases at J, with 17 bases in the middle. Per germline, CDR1 SGHRS and CDR2 YFSETQ. The CDR3 is 14 amino acids. In nucleotides, the CDR3 is TGCGCCAGCAGCTTAGAAGGTTTCGCACAGAGCTACACCTTC. Translated: CASSLEGFAQSYTF.

There are many counts of this clone. The rearrangement joins TRBV29-1 to TRBJ2-1, with D maybe TRBD1 (7 bases). The germline gives CDR1 SQVTM, CDR2 ANQGSEA. CDR3 length: 15 amino acids. V gave up 5 bases and J gave up 0 bases, with 14 bases separating them. In DNA form, the CDR3 reads TGCAGCGTTAAGCAGGGGGGATTCTCCTACAATGAGCAGTTCTTC. Translated: CSVKQGGFSYNEQFF.